This T cell receptor (beta chain) was found in a study of beta chain features in type 1 diabetes. At the level of the study: On cell yields, gender and age, patients and healthy donors were similar. Study-wide results and limits: Moderately but significantly shorter TCRB CDR3s were found in Type 1 diabetes patients in all four CD4+ subsets.

What was sequenced were expressed TCRB transcripts, since all of the isolated RNA had been reverse transcribed. Sequenced by immunoSEQ multiplex PCR; TCRdb stores in-frame clones only, minus some. The sample holds fewer than 650,000 clones; around a sixth are singletons and the top ten take about 0.097%. CDR3 length equals 11 residues. V lost 5 bases to trimming and J lost 3 bases, with 2 bases between them. Germline CDR1 and CDR2: MNHEY and SMNVEV (reference sequence). CD45RO/CCR7/CD25/CD127/CD95/CD27 sorting isolated CD4+ naive, central memory, regulatory and stem cell-like memory cells. Sort purity for all populations was recorded as exceeding 98%. Concerning this clone: Its specificity is unknown. The sample holds other DNA sequences that translate to the same CDR3.

The chain employs TRBV27 and TRBJ2-1; the D is unclear. The sample consisted of naive CD4+ T cells from blood. The source is a man younger than 30 in good health. In nucleotides, the CDR3 is TGTGCCAGCAGTCGCTACAATGAGCAGTTCTTC. This sequence encodes CASSRYNEQFF.